Shown below are 32 T cell receptor beta chains from a single sample sequenced in a study of beta chain features in type 1 diabetes. Study-level findings and limits: For Type 1 diabetes patients, all four CD4+ subsets carried TCRB CDR3s that were moderately but significantly shorter.

Sequencing targeted expressed TCRB transcripts, as all isolated RNA had been reverse transcribed. Assay: immunoSEQ multiplex PCR; the TCRdb copy retains only in-frame clones and omits some. The sample shows approximately 170,000 clones, approximately 8% of them seen only once. These receptors are not linked to any known antigen. The sequenced sample was central memory CD4+ T cells from blood. All receptors come from a woman in her thirties or forties with type 1 diabetes.

In its sample, this clone was seen a few times. This sequence joins TRBV18 and TRBJ1-1; tentative D call: TRBD1 (5 bases). This CDR3 is built from 16 residues. Looked up from germline, CDR1 is KGHSH and CDR2 is LQKENI. V was cut by 5 bases and J by 5 bases, with 21 bases left in between. The CDR3 nucleotides are TGTGCCAGCTCAGCCTCGACAGCGGGTAGGAGGACTGAAGCTTTCTTT. Translation gives CASSASTAGRRTEAFF.

This CDR3 reads CASSYGDRGDYGYTF. As DNA, the CDR3 is TGTGCCAGCAGTTACGGGGACAGGGGGGACTATGGCTACACCTTC. The chain is built from TRBV6-6 and TRBJ1-2; 11 nucleotides agree with TRBD1. The CDR3 runs to 15 residues. In germline, CDR1 is MNHNY, CDR2 SVGAGI (reference sequence). J was trimmed by 3 bases and V by 2 bases; bases with no gene match: 2.

The chain recombines TRBV5-1 with TRBJ2-7; 7 bases map to TRBD2. The CDR3 is 15 amino acids. The ends lost 1 base at V and 2 bases at J; junction bases unmatched: 6. Germline V CDR1 and CDR2: SGHRS, YFSETQ. The CDR3 region is CASSLTGGSTYEQYF. DNA for the CDR3: TGCGCCAGCAGCTTGACGGGAGGTTCCACCTACGAGCAGTACTTC.

The CDR3, as DNA: TGTGCCAGCAGTTTAGTTAGTGGTAGCAATCAGCCCCAGCATTTT. Residues: CASSLVSGSNQPQHF. The V and J genes are TRBV27 and TRBJ1-5; D is unresolved. The V end lost 2 bases, the J end lost 0 bases, and 8 bases lay between the germline ends. Per the germline V gene, CDR1 is MNHEY and CDR2 is SMNVEV (reference sequence). CDR3 length: 15 residues.

This clone occurred a few times. V gene TRBV7-8 combines with J gene TRBJ2-3; TRBD2 might be the D (5 bases). In germline, CDR1 is SGHVS, CDR2 FQNEAQ. The CDR3 loop spans 16 amino acids. Trimming removed 5 bases from V and 0 bases from J, with 15 bases in between. CDR3 nucleotides: TGTGCCAGCAGCCTTGGTGCGGGTGCTAGCACAGATACGCAGTATTTT. This encodes CASSLGAGASTDTQYF.

The count of this clone is one. The chain links TRBV30 to TRBJ2-5; 7 bases align to TRBD1. Trimming at V came to 1 base and at J to 0 bases, leaving 5 bases not matched to a gene. The germline CDR1 and CDR2 sequences are GTSNPN and SVGIG (reference sequence). The CDR3 is 15 residues long. CDR3 DNA: TGTGCCTGGAGTGCAGGACAGGCGTACCAAGAGACCCAGTACTTC. It translates to CAWSAGQAYQETQYF. The full variable domain, rest sourced from reference TRBV30 and TRBJ2-5, is SQTIHQWPATLVQPVGSPLSLECTVEGTSNPNLYWYRQAAGRGLQLLFYSVGIGQISSEVPQNLSASRPQDRQFILSSKKLLLSDSGFYLCAWSAGQAYQETQYFGPGTRLLVL.

This clone was observed a handful of times. The chain joins TRBV9 to TRBJ2-5; 11 positions match TRBD2. J gave up 5 bases and V 2 bases, and 5 bases lay outside the gene matches. CDR3 length: 15 amino acids. Germline CDR1 reads SGDLS; CDR2 reads YYNGEE. The CDR3 DNA sequence: TGTGCCAGCAGCGTTACTAGCGGGAGTGGGGAGACCCAGTACTTC. It specifies CASSVTSGSGETQYF.

This clone was seen a handful of times. A read error may account for a junction end that differs from germline. The chain couples TRBV6-4 to TRBJ1-6, with 7 bases fitting TRBD1. Germline V gene lookup returns CDR1 MRHNA and CDR2 SNTAGT. This CDR3 is 15 amino acids long. This CDR3 reads CASRDSGTENSPLHF. The DNA of the CDR3 is TGTGCCAGCAGGGACTCGGGGACAGAAAATTCACCCCTCCACTTT.

This clone appeared a few times. This chain connects TRBV4-1 to TRBJ2-1; possible D gene TRBD2, 6 bases. This CDR3 is built from 14 residues. Trimming took 3 bases from V and 11 from J, leaving 17 bases between them. The germline V gene encodes CDR1 MGHRA and CDR2 YSYEKL. The CDR3 is CASSHPLEGPKQFF. The CDR3 coding sequence is TGCGCCAGCAGCCATCCTTTGGAGGGCCCGAAGCAGTTCTTC.

V gene TRBV5-1 combines with J gene TRBJ1-1, with D perhaps matching TRBD1 (6 bases). V lost 1 base to trimming and J lost 5 bases, with 15 bases between them. The CDR3 is made up of 15 amino acids. Germline V gene data show CDR1 as SGHRS and CDR2 as YFSETQ. The CDR3 nucleotides read TGCGCCAGCAGCTTGCAAGGCAGGGGAAAAACTGAAGCTTTCTTT. Its translation is CASSLQGRGKTEAFF. Full variable domain (missing parts from reference TRBV5-1 and TRBJ1-1): KAGVTQTPRYLIKTRGQQVTLSCSPISGHRSVSWYQQTPGQGLQFLFEYFSETQRNKGNFPGRFSGRQFSNSRSEMNVSTLELGDSALYLCASSLQGRGKTEAFFGQGTRLTVV.

The chain uses TRBV2 and TRBJ2-7; 14 nucleotides line up with TRBD2. In germline, CDR1 is SNHLY, CDR2 FYNNEI. This CDR3 region has 18 residues. The V and J ends lost 6 bases and 1 base, in that order; junction bases with no gene match: 11. CDR3 DNA sequence: TGTGCCAGCAGGGTCGGACTAGCGGGGGGAATTTCTTCCTACGAGCAGTACTTC. It codes for CASRVGLAGGISSYEQYF. The whole variable domain, filled in from reference TRBV2 and TRBJ2-7, reads EPEVTQTPSHQVTQMGQEVILRCVPISNHLYFYWYRQILGQKVEFLVSFYNNEISEKSEIFDDQFSVERPDGSNFTLKIRSTKLEDSAMYFCASRVGLAGGISSYEQYFGPGTRLTVT.

There are a few counts of this clone. This chain links TRBV12-5 with TRBJ2-3; D uncertain. The V gene lost 4 bases and the J gene lost 3 bases, with 5 bases spanning the gap. The germline gives CDR1 LGHNT, CDR2 FRNRAP. CDR3 size: 12 residues. CDR3 protein: CASGSPTDTQYF. CDR3 DNA: TGTGCTAGTGGTTCCCCGACAGATACGCAGTATTTT.

V is TRBV6-6 and J is TRBJ1-4; tentative D call: TRBD1 (6 bases). Germline loops: CDR1 MNHNY, CDR2 SVGAGI (reference sequence). The V end was cut by 8 bases, the J end by 3 bases, with 10 bases between. The CDR3 is 13 amino acids. CDR3: CASGQIPNEKLFF. Written as DNA, the CDR3 is TGTGCCAGCGGACAGATCCCTAATGAAAAACTGTTTTTT.

This clone appeared a few times. The chain recombines TRBV7-8 with TRBJ2-1, with D possibly TRBD1 on 5 matching bases. CDR3 length: 15 residues. Per the germline V gene, CDR1 is SGHVS and CDR2 is FQNEAQ. The V end was cut by 1 base, the J end by 1 base, with 8 bases between. The CDR3 sequence is CASSLDGASYNEQFF. The CDR3 DNA follows: TGTGCCAGCAGCTTAGATGGGGCATCCTACAATGAGCAGTTCTTC.

This rearrangement joins TRBV7-3 to TRBJ2-2; 7 bases are shared with TRBD2. After removal of 5 bases from V and 2 bases from J, the junction contained 5 bases not matched to a gene. Germline CDR1 SGHTA, CDR2 FQGTGA. The CDR3 is 15 residues long. The CDR3 DNA is TGTGCCAGCAGCGGATCGGGACTAAACACCGGGGAGCTGTTTTTT. Amino acids: CASSGSGLNTGELFF.

This clone was detected only a few times. The chain links TRBV6-6 to TRBJ2-5, with D possibly TRBD2 on 7 matching bases. The CDR3 runs to 14 residues. V was pared by 2 bases and J by 10 bases, with 17 bases between. Germline CDR1 is MNHNY and CDR2 is SVGAGI (reference sequence). The chain's CDR3 is CASSYGGGAQIQYF. CDR3 coding DNA: TGTGCCAGCAGTTACGGTGGGGGGGCCCAGATCCAGTACTTC.

The chain couples TRBV11-2 to TRBJ2-3; D gene ambiguous. V was cut by 2 bases and J by 8 bases, with 11 bases left in between. The CDR3 contains 13 residues. Germline V gene sequence: CDR1 SGHAT, CDR2 FQNNGV. The CDR3 DNA is TGTGCCAGCAGCTTAACGTATCCTAGTACGCAGTATTTT. This codes for CASSLTYPSTQYF. Full variable domain (outside the CDR3, taken from reference TRBV11-2 and TRBJ2-3): EAGVAQSPRYKIIEKRQSVAFWCNPISGHATLYWYQQILGQGPKLLIQFQNNGVVDDSQLPKDRFSAERLKGVDSTLKIQPAKLEDSAVYLCASSLTYPSTQYFGPGTRLTVL.

The chain employs TRBV15 and TRBJ1-3; D not certain. The CDR3 loop spans 16 amino acids. Trimming took off 0 bases at V and 0 bases at J, with 9 bases between the two ends. Looked up from germline, CDR1 is LNHNV and CDR2 is YYDKDF (reference sequence). Here the CDR3 reads CATSRDTAYSGNTIYF. The CDR3, as DNA: TGTGCCACCAGCAGAGATACCGCGTACTCTGGAAACACCATATATTTT.

The J gene is TRBJ2-5, the V gene TRBV28; 9 bases line up with TRBD1. The germline V gene has CDR1 MDHEN and CDR2 SYDVKM. Losses at the gene ends were 7 bases for V and 0 bases for J; bases not matched to a gene: 9. The CDR3 has 16 residues. CDR3 in DNA: TGTGCCAGCAACCCTCTGACAGGGGGTTACCAAGAGACCCAGTACTTC. Encoded protein: CASNPLTGGYQETQYF.

V is TRBV7-2 and J is TRBJ2-7; 7 bases fit TRBD1. Germline V gene lookup returns CDR1 SGHTA and CDR2 FQGNSA. The J segment lost 0 bases and the V segment lost 1 base, leaving 3 bases of the junction unmatched. The CDR3 is 15 residues long. Here the CDR3 reads CASSLVGQSSYEQYF. The CDR3, as DNA: TGTGCCAGCAGCTTAGTGGGACAGAGCTCCTACGAGCAGTACTTC.

In this sample, this clone turned up a few times. The V gene is TRBV5-1, the J gene TRBJ2-5, with D tentatively TRBD2 (5 bases). Germline CDR1 SGHRS, CDR2 YFSETQ. The CDR3 is made up of 14 amino acids. The V end lost 3 bases, the J end lost 1 base, and 10 bases lay between the germline ends. The DNA for the CDR3 is TGCGCCAGCAGCTGGACTGGCGGCCAAGAGACCCAGTACTTC. This encodes CASSWTGGQETQYF.

The CDR3 nucleotides are TGTGCCAGCAGTTTTGCCTCGACAGCTGAAGCTTTCTTT. It translates to CASSFASTAEAFF. This sequence joins TRBV6-6 and TRBJ1-1; TRBD1 might be the D (5 bases). Trimming removed 4 bases at V and 6 bases at J, with 12 bases between. Germline CDR1 is MNHNY and CDR2 is SVGAGI (reference sequence). There are 13 residues in the CDR3.

This chain connects TRBV7-2 to TRBJ2-7; D possibly corresponds to TRBD1 (5 bases). CDR1 SGHTA and CDR2 FQGNSA come from the germline V gene. This CDR3 spans 11 amino acids. Trimming took off 4 bases at V and 7 bases at J, with 8 bases between the two ends. The CDR3 sequence: CASSYKGEQYF. The CDR3, as DNA: TGTGCCAGCAGCTACAAGGGGGAGCAGTACTTC.

This clone was observed a few times. CDR3 DNA sequence: TGTGCCAGCAGTTACGAGCTAGAGCCTGGCTACACCTTC. Residues: CASSYELEPGYTF. The V and J genes are TRBV6-6 and TRBJ1-2; unclear D gene. Germline lookup yields CDR1 MNHNY and CDR2 SVGAGI (reference sequence). The length of the CDR3 is 13 residues. The V end lost 2 bases, the J end lost 7 bases, and 11 bases lay between the germline ends.

This clone showed up many times. This sequence joins TRBV30 and TRBJ2-7; possibly TRBD2 for D (5 bases). The V end lost 1 base, the J end lost 0 bases, and 19 bases lay between the germline ends. The V gene's germline CDR1 is GTSNPN and CDR2 SVGIG (reference sequence). There are 17 residues in the CDR3. CDR3 in amino acids: CAWSAGVGSGSSYEQYF. DNA for the CDR3: TGTGCCTGGAGTGCCGGGGTAGGGAGTGGGAGCTCCTACGAGCAGTACTTC.

The genes are TRBV30 and TRBJ2-7; unclear D gene. The germline CDR1 and CDR2 sequences are GTSNPN and SVGIG (reference sequence). V lost 0 bases, J lost 2 bases, and 8 bases lay in between. The CDR3 length is 13 residues. CDR3 sequence (DNA): TGTGCCTGGAGTGTCGCGGCTACCTACGAGCAGTACTTC. Translating gives CAWSVAATYEQYF.

This clone came up a few times. This sequence joins TRBV6-5 and TRBJ1-5; maybe TRBD1 (6 bases). Per the germline V gene, CDR1 is MNHEY and CDR2 is SVGAGI. The V end lost 6 bases, the J end lost 7 bases, and 16 bases lay between the germline ends. The CDR3 is 14 residues long. CDR3 loop: CASRKNREGQPQHF. The CDR3 nucleotides read TGTGCCAGCAGGAAAAACAGGGAAGGGCAGCCCCAGCATTTT.

This clone was found a few times. The chain is built from TRBV19 and TRBJ1-2; D is ambiguous. V was pared by 5 bases and J by 7 bases, with 11 bases between. Germline-derived CDR1 and CDR2 are LNHDA and SQIVND (reference sequence). The CDR3 covers 12 residues. CDR3 sequence (DNA): TGTGCCAGTAGTTCGCAAGGAGGTGGCTACACCTTC. Residues: CASSSQGGGYTF. Full variable domain (remainder filled in from reference TRBV19 and TRBJ1-2): DGGITQSPKYLFRKEGQNVTLSCEQNLNHDAMYWYRQDPGQGLRLIYYSQIVNDFQKGDIAEGYSVSREKKESFPLTVTSAQKNPTAFYLCASSSQGGGYTFGSGTRLTVV.

The chain employs TRBV5-6 and TRBJ1-3; no reliable D call. With 0 bases removed from V and 7 bases from J, the gap between germline ends came to 11 bases. CDR1 is SGHDT, CDR2 YYEEEE, per germline. The CDR3 consists of 14 residues. The CDR3 region is CASSLGGIWNTIYF. The CDR3 DNA reads as TGTGCCAGCAGCTTGGGAGGGATCTGGAACACCATATATTTT.

This clone occurred a few times. The chain carries TRBV29-1 and TRBJ2-1; 8 nucleotides line up with TRBD2. CDR1 and CDR2 from the germline V gene are SQVTM and ANQGSEA. The trim removed 8 bases at V and 0 bases at J, leaving 3 bases unmatched. The length of the CDR3 is 13 residues. CDR3 residues: CSSLAASYNEQFF. The CDR3 DNA reads as TGCAGCTCACTAGCGGCCTCCTACAATGAGCAGTTCTTC.

The V call is TRBV4-1, the J call TRBJ1-3; the D gene is possibly TRBD1 (6 bases). This CDR3 spans 15 amino acids. Germline V gives CDR1 MGHRA, CDR2 YSYEKL. Deletions cut 0 bases from V and 1 base from J, with 7 bases between. CDR3 region: CASSQEGTSGNTIYF. The CDR3 nucleotides read TGCGCCAGCAGCCAAGAAGGGACATCTGGAAACACCATATATTTT.

This clone appeared a few times. The V gene is TRBV30, the J gene TRBJ1-1; TRBD1 agrees at 9 bases. Germline trimming cut 2 bases from V and 5 bases from J; bases unmatched to any gene: 3. Germline V lookup: CDR1 GTSNPN, CDR2 SVGIG (reference sequence). The CDR3 loop spans 13 amino acids. CDR3 nucleotide sequence: TGTGCCTGGAGTTCACAGGGGGCAACTGAAGCTTTCTTT. This sequence encodes CAWSSQGATEAFF.